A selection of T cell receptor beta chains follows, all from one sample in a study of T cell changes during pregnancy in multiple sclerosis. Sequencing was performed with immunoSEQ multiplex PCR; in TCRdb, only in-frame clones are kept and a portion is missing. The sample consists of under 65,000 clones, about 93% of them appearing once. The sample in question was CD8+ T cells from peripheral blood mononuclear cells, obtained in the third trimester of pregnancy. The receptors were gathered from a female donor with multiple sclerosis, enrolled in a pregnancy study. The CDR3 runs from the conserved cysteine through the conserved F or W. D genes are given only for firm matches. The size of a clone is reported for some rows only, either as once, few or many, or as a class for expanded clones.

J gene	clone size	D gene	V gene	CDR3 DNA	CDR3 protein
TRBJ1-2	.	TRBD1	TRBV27	TGTGCCAGCAGCGACCTAGGGGGCGCTTCTAACTATGGCTACACCTTC	CASSDLGGASNYGYTF
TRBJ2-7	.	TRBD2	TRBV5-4	TGTGCCAGCAGCTTGGGGGGCGGGAGGATAGCCTACGAGCAGTACTTC	CASSLGGGRIAYEQYF
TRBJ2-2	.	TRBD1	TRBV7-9	TGTGCCAGCAGCTATCCAGAGTCGGGGACAGGGGTCTACACCGGGGAGCTGTTTTTT	CASSYPESGTGVYTGELFF
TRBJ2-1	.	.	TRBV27	TGTGCCAGCAGTTTATCGGTTTCAGGGTTCAATGAGCAGTTCTTC	CASSLSVSGFNEQFF
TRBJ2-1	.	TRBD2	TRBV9	TGTGCCAGCAGCGTAGAGGGGACTAGCGTCGATGAGCAGTTCTTC	CASSVEGTSVDEQFF
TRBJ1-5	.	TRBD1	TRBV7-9	TGTGCCAGCAGCACCGGACAGGGTGATCATTATAGCAATCAGCCCCAGCATTTT	CASSTGQGDHYSNQPQHF
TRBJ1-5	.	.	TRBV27	TGTGCCAGCAGAAAGACGTGGACAGAGGATCAGCCCCAGCATTTT	CASRKTWTEDQPQHF
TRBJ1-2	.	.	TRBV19	TGTGCCAGTAGTATAACGAGAACCTATGGCTACACCTTC	CASSITRTYGYTF
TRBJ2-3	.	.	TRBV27	TGTGCCACCGGTCAGGGGATTGTAAGCACAGATACGCAGTATTTT	CATGQGIVSTDTQYF
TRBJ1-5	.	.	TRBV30	TGTGCCTGGAGTACTGGGCTCAATCAGCCCCAGCATTTT	CAWSTGLNQPQHF
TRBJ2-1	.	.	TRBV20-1	TGCACTCCCGAAATTAACGGTGAGCAGTTCTTC	CTPEINGEQFF
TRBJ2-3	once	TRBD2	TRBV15	TGTGCCACCGGGGCTAGCGGTAGCACAGATACGCAGTATTTT	CATGASGSTDTQYF
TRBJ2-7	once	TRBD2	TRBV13	TGTGCCAGCAGCTCGGGACTAGCGGGAGCGTACGAGCAGTACTTC	CASSSGLAGAYEQYF
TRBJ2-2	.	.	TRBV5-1	TGCGCCAGCAGCTTGGAGGGGTCGAACACCGGGGAGCTGTTTTTT	CASSLEGSNTGELFF
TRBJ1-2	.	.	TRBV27	TGTGCCAGCAGTCACCATTATGACCCCACCGGGGGCTACACCTTC	CASSHHYDPTGGYTF
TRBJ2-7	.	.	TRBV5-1	TGCGCCAGCAGCCATGGAGGGAACTCCTACGAGCAGTACTTC	CASSHGGNSYEQYF
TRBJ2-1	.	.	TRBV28	TGTGCCAGCAGTAGGCCCCCAGGGGTCGATGAGCAGTTCTTC	CASSRPPGVDEQFF
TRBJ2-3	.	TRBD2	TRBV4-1	TGCGCCAGCAGCCAAGGACTAGCGGGAGTCGCAGATACGCAGTATTTT	CASSQGLAGVADTQYF
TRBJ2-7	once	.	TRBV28	TGTGCCAGCAGTTCCCCCGGAACAGGGTCTATCGAGCAGTACTTC	CASSSPGTGSIEQYF
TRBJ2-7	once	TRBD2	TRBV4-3	TGCGCCAGCAGCCAGATAGCGGGAGGGGAGTACGAGCAGTACTTC	CASSQIAGGEYEQYF
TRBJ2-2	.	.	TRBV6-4	TGTGCCAGCAGTGATAGCGACACCGGGGAGCTGTTTTTT	CASSDSDTGELFF
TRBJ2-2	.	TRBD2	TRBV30	TGTGCCTGGTATAGCGGGATCGCGGCCGGGGAGCTGTTTTTT	CAWYSGIAAGELFF
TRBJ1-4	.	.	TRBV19	TGTGCCAGCAGGGGAAATGAAAAACTGTTTTTT	CASRGNEKLFF
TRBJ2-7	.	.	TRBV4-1	TGCGCCAGCAGCTTGGGAAGGAGGAACGAGCAGTACTTC	CASSLGRRNEQYF
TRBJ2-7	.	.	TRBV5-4	TGTGCCAGCAGCTTGGCACTAGCACCCTACGAGCAGTACTTC	CASSLALAPYEQYF
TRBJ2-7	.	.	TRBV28	TGTGCCAGCAGCACCACAGGGTCCTACGAGCAGTACTTC	CASSTTGSYEQYF
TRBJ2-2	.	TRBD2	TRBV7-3	TGTGCCAGCAGTTTCTCCTATAGCGGGACCGGGGAGCTGTTTTTT	CASSFSYSGTGELFF
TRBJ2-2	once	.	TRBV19	TGTGCCAGTAGTGCGAACGAGGCCGGGGAGCTGTTTTTT	CASSANEAGELFF
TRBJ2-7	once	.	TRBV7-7	TGTGCCAGCAGCTTAGCGGTGGGGGCGTACGAGCAGTACTTC	CASSLAVGAYEQYF
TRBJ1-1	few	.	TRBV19	TGTGCCAGTAGTATGGGAGGATTGAACACTGAAGCTTTCTTT	CASSMGGLNTEAFF
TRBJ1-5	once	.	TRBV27	TGTGCCAGCAGTTTGGGCCAGAATCAGCCCCAGCATTTT	CASSLGQNQPQHF
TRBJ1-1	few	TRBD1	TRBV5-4	TGTGCCAGCAGCTTCCGGACAGGGAACACTGAAGCTTTCTTT	CASSFRTGNTEAFF
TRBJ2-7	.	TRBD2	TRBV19	TGTGCCAGTAGTATAAGCGGGAGCGCATCCTACGAGCAGTACTTC	CASSISGSASYEQYF
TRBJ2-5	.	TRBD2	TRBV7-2	TGTGCCAGCAGCTTAGGAGGACTAGCGGGAGCGGAGACCCAGTACTTC	CASSLGGLAGAETQYF
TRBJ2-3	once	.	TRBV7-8	TGTGCCAGCAGCTTAGTGGCGAGCGGACTCACAGATACGCAGTATTTT	CASSLVASGLTDTQYF
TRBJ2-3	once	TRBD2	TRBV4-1	TGCGCCAGCAGCCCTGGGACTAGCGGGAGTAAAGATACGCAGTATTTT	CASSPGTSGSKDTQYF
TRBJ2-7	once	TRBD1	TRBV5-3	TGTGCCAGAAGCAATGGGACAGGGGAATCCTACGAGCAGTACTTC	CARSNGTGESYEQYF
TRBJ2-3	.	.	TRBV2	TGTGCCAGCATCTCACAGGGCAGGGGGGGCACAGATACGCAGTATTTT	CASISQGRGGTDTQYF
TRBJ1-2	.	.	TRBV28	TGTGCCAGCAGTATCCCCGGGACACCTTATGGCTACACCTTC	CASSIPGTPYGYTF
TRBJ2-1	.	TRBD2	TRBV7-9	TGTGCCAGCAGCCTCTGGACTAGCGGAGCCTACAATGAGCAGTTCTTC	CASSLWTSGAYNEQFF